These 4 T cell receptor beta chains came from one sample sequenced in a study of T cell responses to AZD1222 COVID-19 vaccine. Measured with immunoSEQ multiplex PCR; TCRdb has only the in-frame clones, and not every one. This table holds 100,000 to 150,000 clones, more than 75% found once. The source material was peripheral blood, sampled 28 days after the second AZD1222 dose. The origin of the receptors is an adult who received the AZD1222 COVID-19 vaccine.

The chain's CDR3 is CSIGETQYF. DNA of the CDR3: TGCAGCATCGGGGAGACCCAGTACTTC. The genes are TRBV29-1 and TRBJ2-5; D not certain. There are 9 residues in the CDR3. V was trimmed by 8 bases and J by 5 bases, leaving 6 bases between them. Germline loops: CDR1 SQVTM, CDR2 ANQGSEA.

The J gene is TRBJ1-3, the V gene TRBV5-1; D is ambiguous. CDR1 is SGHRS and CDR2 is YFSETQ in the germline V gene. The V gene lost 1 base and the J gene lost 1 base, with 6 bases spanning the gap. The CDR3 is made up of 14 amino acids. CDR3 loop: CASSLTASGNTIYF. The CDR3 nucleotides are TGCGCCAGCAGCTTGACGGCTTCTGGAAACACCATATATTTT.

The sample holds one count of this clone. CDR3 nucleotides: TGTGCCAGCAGTTGGACTGGAACCACAGATACGCAGTATTTT. Amino acid sequence: CASSWTGTTDTQYF. V usage is TRBV28 and J usage is TRBJ2-3, with D possibly matching TRBD2 (5 bases). Trimming left V 4 bases short and J 2 bases short, with 10 bases between. CDR3 length: 14 amino acids. Germline CDR1 is MDHEN and CDR2 is SYDVKM.

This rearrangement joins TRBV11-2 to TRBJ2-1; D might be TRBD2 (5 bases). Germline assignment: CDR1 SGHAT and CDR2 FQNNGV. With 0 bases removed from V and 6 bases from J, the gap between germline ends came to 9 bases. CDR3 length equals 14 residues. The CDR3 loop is CASSLESEGNEQFF. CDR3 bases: TGTGCCAGCAGCTTAGAGTCAGAGGGCAATGAGCAGTTCTTC. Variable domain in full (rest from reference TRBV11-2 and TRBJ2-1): EAGVAQSPRYKIIEKRQSVAFWCNPISGHATLYWYQQILGQGPKLLIQFQNNGVVDDSQLPKDRFSAERLKGVDSTLKIQPAKLEDSAVYLCASSLESEGNEQFFGPGTRLTVL.